Judged by frequency, the clone carrying this T cell receptor (beta chain) is medium-sized. This entry is derived from a study of T cell clusters in autoimmune cytopenias. CDR1 and CDR2 from the germline V gene are MNHEY and SMNVEV (reference sequence). The CDR3 has 14 amino acids. TRB was amplified by touch-down multiplex PCR, primer pools A and B combined. TCRdb re-called the multiplex PCR reads, yielding one record per CDR3 amino acid sequence without DNA. Its table records 5,000 to 6,500 distinct CDR3 sequences. TRB was amplified from roughly 270 ng of peripheral blood genomic DNA per sample. A further study also used this sample, focusing on T cell repertoires in aging, cancer and after chemotherapy. That study reports: In cancer patients, declining TCR diversity with age involved lost richness and lost evenness.

What was sequenced was peripheral blood. The rearrangement uses TRBV27 and TRBJ2-3. The receptor was derived from a human donor in good health. The CDR3 loop is CASRGRPTTDTQYF.